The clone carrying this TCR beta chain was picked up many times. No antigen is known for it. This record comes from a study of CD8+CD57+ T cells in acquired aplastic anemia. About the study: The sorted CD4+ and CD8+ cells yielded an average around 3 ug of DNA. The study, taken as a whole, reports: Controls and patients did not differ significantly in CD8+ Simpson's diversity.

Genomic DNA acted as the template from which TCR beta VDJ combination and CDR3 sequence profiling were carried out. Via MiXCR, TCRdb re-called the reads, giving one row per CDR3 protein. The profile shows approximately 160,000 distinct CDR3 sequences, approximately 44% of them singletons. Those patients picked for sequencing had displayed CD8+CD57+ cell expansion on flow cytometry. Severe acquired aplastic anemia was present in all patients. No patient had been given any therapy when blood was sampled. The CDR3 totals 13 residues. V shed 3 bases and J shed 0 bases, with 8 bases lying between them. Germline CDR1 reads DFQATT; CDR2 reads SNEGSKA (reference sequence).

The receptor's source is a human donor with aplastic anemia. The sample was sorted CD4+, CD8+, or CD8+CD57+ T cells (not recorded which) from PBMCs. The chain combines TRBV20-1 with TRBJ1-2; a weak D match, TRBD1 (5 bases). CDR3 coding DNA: TGCAGTGCTAGTCTAGGGGCTAACTATGGCTACACCTTC. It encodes CSASLGANYGYTF.